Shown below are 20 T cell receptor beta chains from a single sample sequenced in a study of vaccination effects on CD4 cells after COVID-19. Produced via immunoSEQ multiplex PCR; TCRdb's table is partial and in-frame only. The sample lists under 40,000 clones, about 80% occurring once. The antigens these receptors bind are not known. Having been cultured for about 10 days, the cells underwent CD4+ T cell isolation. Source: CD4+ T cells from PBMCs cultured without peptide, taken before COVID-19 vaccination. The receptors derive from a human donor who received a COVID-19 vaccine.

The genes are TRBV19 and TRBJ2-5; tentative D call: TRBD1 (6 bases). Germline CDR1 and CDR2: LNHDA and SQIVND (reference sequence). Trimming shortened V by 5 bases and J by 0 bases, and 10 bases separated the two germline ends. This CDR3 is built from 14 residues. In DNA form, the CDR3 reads TGTGCCAGTAGTCCCTGGGACAACCAAGAGACCCAGTACTTC. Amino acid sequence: CASSPWDNQETQYF. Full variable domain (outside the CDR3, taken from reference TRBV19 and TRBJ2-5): DGGITQSPKYLFRKEGQNVTLSCEQNLNHDAMYWYRQDPGQGLRLIYYSQIVNDFQKGDIAEGYSVSREKKESFPLTVTSAQKNPTAFYLCASSPWDNQETQYFGPGTRLLVL.

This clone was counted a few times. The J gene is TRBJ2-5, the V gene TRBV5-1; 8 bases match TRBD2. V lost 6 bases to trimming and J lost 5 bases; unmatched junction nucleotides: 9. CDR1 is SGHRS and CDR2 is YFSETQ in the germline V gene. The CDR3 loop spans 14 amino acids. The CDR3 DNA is TGCGCCAGCACCAAAGCGGGGGCGGAGGAGACCCAGTACTTC. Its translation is CASTKAGAEETQYF.

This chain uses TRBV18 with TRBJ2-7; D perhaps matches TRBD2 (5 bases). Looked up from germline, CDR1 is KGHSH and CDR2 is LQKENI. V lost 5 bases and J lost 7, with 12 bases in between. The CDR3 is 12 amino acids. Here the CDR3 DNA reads TGTGCCAGCTCAACGCTTCCGGGGGAGCAGTACGTC. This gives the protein CASSTLPGEQYV.

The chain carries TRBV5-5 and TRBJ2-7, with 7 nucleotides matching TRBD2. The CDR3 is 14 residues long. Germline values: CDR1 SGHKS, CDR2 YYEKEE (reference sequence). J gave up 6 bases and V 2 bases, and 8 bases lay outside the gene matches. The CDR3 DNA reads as TGTGCCAGCAGCTTCCTAGGGGAGGGAGGCGAGCAGTACGTC. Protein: CASSFLGEGGEQYV.

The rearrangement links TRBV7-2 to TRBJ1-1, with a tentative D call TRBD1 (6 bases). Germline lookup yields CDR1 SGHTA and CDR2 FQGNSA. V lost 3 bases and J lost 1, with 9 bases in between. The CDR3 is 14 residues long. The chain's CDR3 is CASSLGGRNTEAFF. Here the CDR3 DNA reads TGTGCCAGCAGCTTGGGGGGCAGGAACACTGAAGCTTTCTTT.

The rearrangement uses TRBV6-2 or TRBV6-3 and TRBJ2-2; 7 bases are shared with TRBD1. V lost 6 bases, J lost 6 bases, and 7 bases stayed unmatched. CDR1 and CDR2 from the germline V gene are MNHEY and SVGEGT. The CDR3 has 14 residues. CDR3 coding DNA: TGTGCCAGCAGCCGGACAGGTTCGGCCGGGGAGCTGTTTTTT. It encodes CASSRTGSAGELFF.

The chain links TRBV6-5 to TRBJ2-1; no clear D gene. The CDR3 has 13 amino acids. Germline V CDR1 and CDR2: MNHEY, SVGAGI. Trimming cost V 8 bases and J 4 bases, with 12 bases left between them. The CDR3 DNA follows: TGTGCCAGCGCGGCGGAATCTTACAATGAGCAGTTCTTC. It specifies CASAAESYNEQFF.

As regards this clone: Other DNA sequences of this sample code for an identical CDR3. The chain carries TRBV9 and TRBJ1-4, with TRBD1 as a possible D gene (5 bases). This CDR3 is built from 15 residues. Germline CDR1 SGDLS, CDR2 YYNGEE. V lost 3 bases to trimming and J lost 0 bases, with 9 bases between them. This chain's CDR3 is CASSEGPATNEKLFF. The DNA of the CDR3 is TGTGCCAGCAGCGAGGGACCTGCAACTAATGAAAAACTGTTTTTT.

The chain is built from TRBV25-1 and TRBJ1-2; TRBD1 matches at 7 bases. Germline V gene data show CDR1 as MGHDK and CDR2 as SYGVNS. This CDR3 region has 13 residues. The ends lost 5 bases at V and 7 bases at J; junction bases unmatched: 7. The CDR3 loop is CASSNQGVGGYTF. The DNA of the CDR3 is TGTGCCAGCAGTAACCAGGGGGTAGGTGGCTACACCTTC.

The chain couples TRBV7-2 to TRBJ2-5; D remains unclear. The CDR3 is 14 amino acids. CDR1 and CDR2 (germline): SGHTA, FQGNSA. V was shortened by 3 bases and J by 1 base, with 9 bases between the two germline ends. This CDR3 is CASSFYQTQETQYF. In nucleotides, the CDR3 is TGTGCCAGCAGCTTTTACCAGACCCAAGAGACCCAGTACTTC.

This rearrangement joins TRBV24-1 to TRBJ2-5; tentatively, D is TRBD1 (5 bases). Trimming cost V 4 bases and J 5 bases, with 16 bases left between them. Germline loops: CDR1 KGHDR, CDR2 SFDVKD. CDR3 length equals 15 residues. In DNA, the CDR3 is TGTGCCACCAGTGACCCTCTTGGGGCTGGGGAGACCCAGTACTTC. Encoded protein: CATSDPLGAGETQYF.

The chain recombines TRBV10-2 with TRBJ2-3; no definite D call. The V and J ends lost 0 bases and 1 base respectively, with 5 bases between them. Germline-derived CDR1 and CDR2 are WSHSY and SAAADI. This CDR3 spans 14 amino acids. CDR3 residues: CASSESGRTDTQYF. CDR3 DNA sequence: TGCGCCAGCAGTGAGTCGGGTCGCACAGATACGCAGTATTTT.

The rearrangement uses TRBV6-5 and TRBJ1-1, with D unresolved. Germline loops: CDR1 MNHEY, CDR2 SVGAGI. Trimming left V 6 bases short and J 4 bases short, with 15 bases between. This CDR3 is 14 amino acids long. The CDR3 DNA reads TGTGCCAGCAGCGCCGTGGTTTTTGGCACTGAAGCTTTCTTT. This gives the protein CASSAVVFGTEAFF.

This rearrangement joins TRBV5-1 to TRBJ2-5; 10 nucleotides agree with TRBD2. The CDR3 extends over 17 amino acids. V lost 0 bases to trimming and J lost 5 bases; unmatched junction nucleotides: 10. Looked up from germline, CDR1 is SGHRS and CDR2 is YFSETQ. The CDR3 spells CASSLGVAGGSPETQYF. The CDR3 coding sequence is TGCGCCAGCAGCTTGGGGGTAGCGGGGGGATCCCCCGAGACCCAGTACTTC.

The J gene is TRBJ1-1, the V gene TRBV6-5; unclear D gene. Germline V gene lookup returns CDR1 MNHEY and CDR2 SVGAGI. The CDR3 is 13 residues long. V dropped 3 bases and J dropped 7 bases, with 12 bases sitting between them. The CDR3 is CASSYGETSEAFF. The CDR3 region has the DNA TGTGCCAGCAGTTATGGGGAGACTAGTGAAGCTTTCTTT.

CDR3 sequence reads: CASSSLGLANYGYTF. In DNA form, the CDR3 reads TGTGCCAGCAGCTCTCTCGGATTAGCCAACTATGGCTACACCTTC. The chain has TRBV5-6 and TRBJ1-2; D uncertain. The ends were cut back, 3 bases at V and 2 bases at J, with 14 bases in the middle. Germline CDR1 SGHDT, CDR2 YYEEEE. The CDR3 loop spans 15 amino acids. The variable domain in full, with the rest retrieved from reference TRBV5-6 and TRBJ1-2, is DAGVTQSPTHLIKTRGQQVTLRCSPKSGHDTVSWYQQALGQGPQFIFQYYEEEERQRGNFPDRFSGHQFPNYSSELNVNALLLGDSALYLCASSSLGLANYGYTFGSGTRLTVV.

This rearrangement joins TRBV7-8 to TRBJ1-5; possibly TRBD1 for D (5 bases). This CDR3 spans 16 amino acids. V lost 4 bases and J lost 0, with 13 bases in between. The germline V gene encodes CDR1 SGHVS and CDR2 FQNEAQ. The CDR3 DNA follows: TGTGCCAGCAGCTCCCAGACAGAGTATAGCAATCAGCCCCAGCATTTT. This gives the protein CASSSQTEYSNQPQHF.

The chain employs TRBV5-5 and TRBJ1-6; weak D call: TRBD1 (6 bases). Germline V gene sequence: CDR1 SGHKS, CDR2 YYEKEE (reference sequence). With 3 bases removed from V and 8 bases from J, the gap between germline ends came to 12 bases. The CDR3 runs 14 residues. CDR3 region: CASSSGQPYSPLHF. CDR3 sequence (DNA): TGTGCCAGCAGCTCTGGACAGCCATATTCACCCCTCCACTTT.

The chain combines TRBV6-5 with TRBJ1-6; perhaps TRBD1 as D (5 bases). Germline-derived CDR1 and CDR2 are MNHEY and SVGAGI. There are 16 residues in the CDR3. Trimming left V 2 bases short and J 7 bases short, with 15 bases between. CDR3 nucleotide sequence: TGTGCCAGCAGTTACCCGAGGGGCGCCGGCAATTCACCCCTCCACTTT. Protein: CASSYPRGAGNSPLHF.

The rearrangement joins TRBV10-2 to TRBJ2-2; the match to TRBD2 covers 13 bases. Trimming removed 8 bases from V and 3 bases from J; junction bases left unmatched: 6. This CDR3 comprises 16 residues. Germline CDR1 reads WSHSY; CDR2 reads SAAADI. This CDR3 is CASHGLAGAHTGELFF. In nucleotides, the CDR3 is TGCGCCAGCCACGGACTAGCGGGGGCGCACACCGGGGAGCTGTTTTTT.